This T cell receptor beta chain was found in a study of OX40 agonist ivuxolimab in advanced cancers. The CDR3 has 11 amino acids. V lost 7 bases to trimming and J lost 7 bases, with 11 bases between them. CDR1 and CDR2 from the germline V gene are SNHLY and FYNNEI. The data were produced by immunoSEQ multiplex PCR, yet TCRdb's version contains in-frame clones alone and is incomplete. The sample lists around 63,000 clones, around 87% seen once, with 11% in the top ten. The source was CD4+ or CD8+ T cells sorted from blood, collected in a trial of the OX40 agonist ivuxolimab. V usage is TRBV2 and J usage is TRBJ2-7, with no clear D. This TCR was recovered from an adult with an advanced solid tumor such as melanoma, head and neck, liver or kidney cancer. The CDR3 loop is CASKKGWEQYF. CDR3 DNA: TGTGCCAGCAAAAAGGGCTGGGAGCAGTACTTC.